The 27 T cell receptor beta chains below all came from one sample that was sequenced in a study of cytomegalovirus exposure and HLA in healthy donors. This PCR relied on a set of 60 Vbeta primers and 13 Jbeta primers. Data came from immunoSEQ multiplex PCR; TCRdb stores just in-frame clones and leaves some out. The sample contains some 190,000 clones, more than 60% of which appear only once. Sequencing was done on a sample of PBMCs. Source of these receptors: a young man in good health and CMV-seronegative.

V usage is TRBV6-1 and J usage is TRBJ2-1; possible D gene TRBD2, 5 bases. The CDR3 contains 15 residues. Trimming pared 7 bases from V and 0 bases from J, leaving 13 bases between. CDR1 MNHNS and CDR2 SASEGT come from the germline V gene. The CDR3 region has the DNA TGTGCCAGCAAGGAGACGGGAACCTCCTACAATGAGCAGTTCTTC. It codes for CASKETGTSYNEQFF.

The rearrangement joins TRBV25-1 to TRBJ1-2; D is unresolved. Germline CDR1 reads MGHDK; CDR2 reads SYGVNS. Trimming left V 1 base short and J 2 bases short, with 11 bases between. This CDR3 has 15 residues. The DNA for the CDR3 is TGTGCCAGCAGTGAATGGGGTAGGGAGAACTATGGCTACACCTTC. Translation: CASSEWGRENYGYTF.

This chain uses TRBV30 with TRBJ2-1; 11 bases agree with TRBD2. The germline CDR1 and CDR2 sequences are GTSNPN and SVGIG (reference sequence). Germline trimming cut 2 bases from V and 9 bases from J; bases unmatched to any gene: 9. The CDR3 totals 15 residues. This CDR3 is CAWSPVLAGAGEQFF. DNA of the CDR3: TGTGCCTGGAGTCCCGTACTAGCGGGGGCGGGTGAGCAGTTCTTC.

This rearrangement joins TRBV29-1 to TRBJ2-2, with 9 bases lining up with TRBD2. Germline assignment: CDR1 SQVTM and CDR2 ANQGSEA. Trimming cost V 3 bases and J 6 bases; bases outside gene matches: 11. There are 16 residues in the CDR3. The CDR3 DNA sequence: TGCAGCGTTGAGGACCGACTAGCGGAAGGGGCCGGGGAGCTGTTTTTT. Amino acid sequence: CSVEDRLAEGAGELFF.

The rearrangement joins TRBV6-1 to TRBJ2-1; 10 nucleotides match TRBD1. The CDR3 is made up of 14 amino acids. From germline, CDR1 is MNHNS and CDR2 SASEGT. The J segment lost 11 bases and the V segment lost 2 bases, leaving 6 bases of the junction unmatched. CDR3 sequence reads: CASSESPDRGQQFF. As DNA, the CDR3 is TGTGCCAGCAGTGAATCCCCCGACAGGGGGCAGCAGTTCTTC.

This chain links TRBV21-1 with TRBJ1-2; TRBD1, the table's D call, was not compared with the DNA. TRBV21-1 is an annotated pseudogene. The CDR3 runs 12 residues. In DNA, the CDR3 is TGTGCCAGGGGGACAGAGCCCTATGGCTACACCTTC. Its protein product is CARGTEPYGYTF.

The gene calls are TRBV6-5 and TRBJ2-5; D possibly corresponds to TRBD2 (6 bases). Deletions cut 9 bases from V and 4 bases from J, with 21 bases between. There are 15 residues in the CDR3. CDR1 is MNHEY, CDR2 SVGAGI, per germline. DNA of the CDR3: TGTGCCAGTAGGATGGGTGGGGGAGGAGGAGAGACCCAGTACTTC. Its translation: CASRMGGGGGETQYF.

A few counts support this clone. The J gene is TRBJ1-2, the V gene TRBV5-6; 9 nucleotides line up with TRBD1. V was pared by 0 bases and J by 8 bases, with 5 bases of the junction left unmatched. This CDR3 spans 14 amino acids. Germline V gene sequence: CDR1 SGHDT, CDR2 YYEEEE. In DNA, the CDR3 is TGTGCCAGCAGCTTGGGGGACAGGGTCCAGGGCTACACCTTC. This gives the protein CASSLGDRVQGYTF. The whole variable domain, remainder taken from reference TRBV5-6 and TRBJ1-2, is DAGVTQSPTHLIKTRGQQVTLRCSPKSGHDTVSWYQQALGQGPQFIFQYYEEEERQRGNFPDRFSGHQFPNYSSELNVNALLLGDSALYLCASSLGDRVQGYTFGSGTRLTVV.

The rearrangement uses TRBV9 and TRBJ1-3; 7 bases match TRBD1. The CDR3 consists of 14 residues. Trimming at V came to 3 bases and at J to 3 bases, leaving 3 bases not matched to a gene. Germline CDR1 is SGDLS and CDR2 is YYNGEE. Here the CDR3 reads CASSAWDSGNTIYF. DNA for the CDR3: TGTGCCAGCAGCGCGTGGGACAGTGGAAACACCATATATTTT.

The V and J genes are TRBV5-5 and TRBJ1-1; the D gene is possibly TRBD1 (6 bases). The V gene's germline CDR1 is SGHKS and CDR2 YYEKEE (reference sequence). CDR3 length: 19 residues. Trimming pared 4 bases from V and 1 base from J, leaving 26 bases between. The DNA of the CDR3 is TGTGCCAGCAGCCTAGAATACCTTCGCGTCGGACAGAGGAACACTGAAGCTTTCTTT. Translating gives CASSLEYLRVGQRNTEAFF.

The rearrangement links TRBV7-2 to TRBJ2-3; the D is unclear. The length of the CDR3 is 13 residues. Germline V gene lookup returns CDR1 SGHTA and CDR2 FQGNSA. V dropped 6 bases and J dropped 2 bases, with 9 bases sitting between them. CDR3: CASRPIDTDTQYF. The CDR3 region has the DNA TGTGCCAGCAGACCGATAGACACAGATACGCAGTATTTT.

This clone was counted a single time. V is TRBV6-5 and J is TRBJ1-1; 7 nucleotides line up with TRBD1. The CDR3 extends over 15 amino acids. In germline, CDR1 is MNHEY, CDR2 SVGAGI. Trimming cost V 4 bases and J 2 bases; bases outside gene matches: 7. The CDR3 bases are TGTGCCAGCAGTTTCCAACAGGGGTTAAACACTGAAGCTTTCTTT. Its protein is CASSFQQGLNTEAFF.

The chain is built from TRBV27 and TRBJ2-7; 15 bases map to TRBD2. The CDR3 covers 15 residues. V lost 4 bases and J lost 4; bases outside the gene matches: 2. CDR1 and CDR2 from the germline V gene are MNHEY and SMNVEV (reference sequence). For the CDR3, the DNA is TGTGCCAGCAGTTGGACTAGCGGGGGGGCTTACGAGCAGTACTTC. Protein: CASSWTSGGAYEQYF.

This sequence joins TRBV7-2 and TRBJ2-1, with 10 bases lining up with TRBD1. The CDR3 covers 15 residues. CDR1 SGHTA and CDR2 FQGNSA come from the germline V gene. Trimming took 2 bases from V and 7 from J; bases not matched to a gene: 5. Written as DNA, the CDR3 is TGTGCCAGCAGCTTATACGGGACAGGGGAGAATGAGCAGTTCTTC. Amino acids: CASSLYGTGENEQFF. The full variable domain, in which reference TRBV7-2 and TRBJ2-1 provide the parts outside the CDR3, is GAGVSQSPSNKVTEKGKDVELRCDPISGHTALYWYRQSLGQGLEFLIYFQGNSAPDKSGLPSDRFSAERTGGSVSTLTIQRTQQEDSAVYLCASSLYGTGENEQFFGPGTRLTVL.

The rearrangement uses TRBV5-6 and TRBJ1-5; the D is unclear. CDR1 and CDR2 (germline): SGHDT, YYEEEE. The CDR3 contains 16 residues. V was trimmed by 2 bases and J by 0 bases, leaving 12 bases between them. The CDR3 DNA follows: TGTGCCAGCAGCTTAGGTGGGCCTTATAGCAATCAGCCCCAGCATTTT. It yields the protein CASSLGGPYSNQPQHF.

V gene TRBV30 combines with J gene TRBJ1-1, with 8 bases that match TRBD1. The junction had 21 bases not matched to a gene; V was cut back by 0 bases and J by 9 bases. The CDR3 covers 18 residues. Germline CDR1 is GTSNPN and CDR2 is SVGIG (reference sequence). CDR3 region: CAWSVFLKSFRGHGKAFF. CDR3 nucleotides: TGTGCCTGGAGTGTATTTTTAAAGTCGTTCAGGGGGCATGGCAAAGCTTTCTTT.

The CDR3 reads CASSESRSAGELFF. CDR3 nucleotide sequence: TGTGCCAGCAGTGAATCCCGGTCCGCCGGGGAGCTGTTTTTT. The rearrangement uses TRBV25-1 and TRBJ2-2; D gene uncertain. The CDR3 has 14 amino acids. The ends were cut back, 1 base at V and 6 bases at J, with 9 bases in the middle. Looked up from germline, CDR1 is MGHDK and CDR2 is SYGVNS.

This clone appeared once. The CDR3 nucleotides read TGCGCCAGCAGCTTGAGTACTTCTTATGAGCAGTTCTTC. It encodes CASSLSTSYEQFF. The chain employs TRBV5-1 and TRBJ2-1; D uncertain. Germline values: CDR1 SGHRS, CDR2 YFSETQ. There are 13 residues in the CDR3. The V gene lost 1 base and the J gene lost 8 bases, with 10 bases spanning the gap.

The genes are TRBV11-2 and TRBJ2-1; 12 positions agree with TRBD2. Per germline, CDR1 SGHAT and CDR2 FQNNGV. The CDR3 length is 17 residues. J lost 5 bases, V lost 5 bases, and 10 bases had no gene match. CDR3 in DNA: TGTGCCAGCAGCAGATCTACTAGCGGGAGGATGAACAATGAGCAGTTCTTC. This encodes CASSRSTSGRMNNEQFF.

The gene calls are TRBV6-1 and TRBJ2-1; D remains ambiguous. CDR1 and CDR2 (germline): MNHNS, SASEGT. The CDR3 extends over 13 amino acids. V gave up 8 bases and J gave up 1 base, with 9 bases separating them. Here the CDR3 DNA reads TGTGCCAGCTCCCACGAGTCCTACAATGAGCAGTTCTTC. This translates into CASSHESYNEQFF.

In nucleotides, the CDR3 is TGTGCCAGCAGTTACGGGACTAGTCGCACAGATACGCAGTATTTT. Translating it yields CASSYGTSRTDTQYF. The gene calls are TRBV6-5 and TRBJ2-3; 8 nucleotides match TRBD2. CDR3 length equals 15 residues. Trimming took 2 bases from V and 1 from J; bases not matched to a gene: 2. Per the germline V gene, CDR1 is MNHEY and CDR2 is SVGAGI.

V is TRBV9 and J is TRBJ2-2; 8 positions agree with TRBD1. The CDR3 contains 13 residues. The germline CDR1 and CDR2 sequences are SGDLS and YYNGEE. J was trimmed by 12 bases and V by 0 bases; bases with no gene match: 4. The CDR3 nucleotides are TGTGCCAGCAGCGTAGAACAGGGGGATAAGCTGTTTTTT. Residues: CASSVEQGDKLFF.

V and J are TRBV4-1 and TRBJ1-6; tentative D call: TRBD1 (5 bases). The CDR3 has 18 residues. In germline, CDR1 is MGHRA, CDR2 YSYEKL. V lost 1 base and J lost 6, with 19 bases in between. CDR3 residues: CASSQVGRQGYFNSPLHF. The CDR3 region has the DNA TGCGCCAGCAGCCAAGTGGGGAGGCAGGGCTACTTTAATTCACCCCTCCACTTT.

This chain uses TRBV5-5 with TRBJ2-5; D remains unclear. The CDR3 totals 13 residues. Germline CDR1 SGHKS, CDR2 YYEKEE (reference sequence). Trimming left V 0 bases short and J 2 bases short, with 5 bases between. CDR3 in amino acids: CASSLAVQETQYF. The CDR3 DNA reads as TGTGCCAGCAGCTTGGCAGTACAAGAGACCCAGTACTTC.

The CDR3 reads CASRPGGPTEAFF. The DNA of the CDR3 is TGTGCCAGTAGGCCCGGGGGTCCGACTGAAGCTTTCTTT. The chain joins TRBV19 to TRBJ1-1, with D possibly matching TRBD1 (5 bases). The CDR3 covers 13 residues. From germline, CDR1 is LNHDA and CDR2 SQIVND (reference sequence). Trimming removed 6 bases at V and 5 bases at J, with 13 bases between.

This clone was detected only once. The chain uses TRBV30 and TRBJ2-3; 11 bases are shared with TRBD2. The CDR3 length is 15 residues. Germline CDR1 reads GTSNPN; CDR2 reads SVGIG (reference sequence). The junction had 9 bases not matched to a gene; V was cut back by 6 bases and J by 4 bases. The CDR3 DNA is TGTGCCTGTAAAACACTAGCGGGAGAGGCAGATACGCAGTATTTT. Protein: CACKTLAGEADTQYF.

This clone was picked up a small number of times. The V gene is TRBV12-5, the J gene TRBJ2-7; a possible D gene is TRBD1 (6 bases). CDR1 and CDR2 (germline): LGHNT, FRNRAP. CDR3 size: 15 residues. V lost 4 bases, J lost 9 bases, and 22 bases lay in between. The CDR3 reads CASGSADSGVGVQYF. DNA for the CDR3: TGTGCTAGTGGTTCGGCCGACTCAGGGGTTGGTGTGCAGTACTTC.